This T cell receptor beta chain was profiled in a study of shared clonotypes between healthy human individuals. The germline CDR1 and CDR2 sequences are SEHNR and FQNEAQ (reference sequence). The CDR3 consists of 14 residues. V dropped 0 bases and J dropped 5 bases, with 11 bases sitting between them. Naive CD8 cells lacked CD45RO, underwent positive selection for CCR7 and left out terminally differentiated effector memory CD45RA+ cells. All donors were healthy HIV-negative adults lacking recent acute infections or vaccinations. Points from the study as a whole: Relative to clonotypes present in all four donors, those not shared had lower generation probabilities. Sample collection involved blood only; tissue repertoires are likely different. Generally, naive subsets (rather than memory subsets) showed larger estimated richness.

Of note for this clone: No antigen is known for it.

Sequenced by immunoSEQ multiplex PCR; TCRdb stores in-frame clones only, minus some. Of 1.5 million to 2.5 million clones in the sample, about 95% were seen once. Specimen: naive CD8+ T cells sorted from blood. V gene TRBV7-9 combines with J gene TRBJ2-7; D is undetermined. The receptor's source is a man between 18 and 35 years old in good health. The CDR3 sequence is CASSLANIPHEQYF. As DNA, the CDR3 is TGTGCCAGCAGCTTAGCGAACATTCCCCACGAGCAGTACTTC.